This T cell receptor (beta chain) was documented in a study of T cell responses to AZD1222 COVID-19 vaccine. Assay: immunoSEQ multiplex PCR; the TCRdb copy retains only in-frame clones and omits some. This table holds around 64,000 clones, roughly 85% found once. The CDR3 is 13 residues long. Germline V lookup: CDR1 SGHVT, CDR2 SQSDAQ. Trimming took off 5 bases at V and 3 bases at J, with 11 bases between the two ends. Study-level results: Unmutated variant regions reportedly attract nearly half of all spike-specific TCRs. The donors showed a predominance of white British ancestry and of females, with possible underestimation of clonal diversity.

As regards this clone: Its antigen is not identified.

V is TRBV7-4 and J is TRBJ2-7; TRBD1 is a possible D gene (6 bases). Sequencing used peripheral blood, obtained 28 days after the second AZD1222 dose. The receptor was derived from an adult who received the AZD1222 COVID-19 vaccine. The CDR3 DNA reads as TGTGCCAGCAGCCCGGAGGACAGCTACGAGCAGTACTTC. This gives the protein CASSPEDSYEQYF.